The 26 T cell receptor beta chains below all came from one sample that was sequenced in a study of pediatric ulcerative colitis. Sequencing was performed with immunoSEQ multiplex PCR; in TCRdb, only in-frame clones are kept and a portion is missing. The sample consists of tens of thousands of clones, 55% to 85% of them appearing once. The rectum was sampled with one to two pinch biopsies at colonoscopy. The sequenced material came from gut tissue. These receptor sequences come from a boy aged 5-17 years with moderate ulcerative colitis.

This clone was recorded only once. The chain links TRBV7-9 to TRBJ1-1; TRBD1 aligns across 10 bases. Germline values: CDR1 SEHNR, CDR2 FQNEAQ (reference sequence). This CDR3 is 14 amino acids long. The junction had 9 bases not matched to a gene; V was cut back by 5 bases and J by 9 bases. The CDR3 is CASSLPRDRGQAFF. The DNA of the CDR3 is TGTGCCAGCAGCCTTCCACGGGACAGGGGCCAAGCTTTCTTT.

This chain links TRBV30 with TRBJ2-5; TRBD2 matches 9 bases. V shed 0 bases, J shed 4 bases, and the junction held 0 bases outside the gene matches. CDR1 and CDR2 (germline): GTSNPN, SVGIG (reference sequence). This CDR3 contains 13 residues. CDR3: CAWSVAGGETQYF. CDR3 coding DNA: TGTGCCTGGAGTGTAGCGGGAGGAGAGACCCAGTACTTC.

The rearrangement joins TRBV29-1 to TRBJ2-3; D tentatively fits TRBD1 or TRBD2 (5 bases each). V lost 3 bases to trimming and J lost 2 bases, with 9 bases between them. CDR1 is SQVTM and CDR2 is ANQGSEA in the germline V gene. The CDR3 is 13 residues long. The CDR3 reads CSVEGDLTDTQYF. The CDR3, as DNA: TGCAGCGTTGAGGGGGACCTCACAGATACGCAGTATTTT.

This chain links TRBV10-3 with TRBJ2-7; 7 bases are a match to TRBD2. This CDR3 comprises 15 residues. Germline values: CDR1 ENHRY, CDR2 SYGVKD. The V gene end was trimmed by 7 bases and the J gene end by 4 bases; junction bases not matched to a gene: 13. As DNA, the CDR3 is TGTGCCATCACCCAAGGGGCGGGAGAGGGGTACGAGCAGTACTTC. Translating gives CAITQGAGEGYEQYF.

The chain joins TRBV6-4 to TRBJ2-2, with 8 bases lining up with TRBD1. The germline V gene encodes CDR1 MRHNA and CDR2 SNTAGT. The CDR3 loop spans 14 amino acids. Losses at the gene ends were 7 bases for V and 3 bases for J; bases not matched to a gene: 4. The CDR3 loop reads CASKAGGDTGELFF. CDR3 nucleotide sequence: TGTGCCAGCAAGGCAGGGGGCGACACCGGGGAGCTGTTTTTT.

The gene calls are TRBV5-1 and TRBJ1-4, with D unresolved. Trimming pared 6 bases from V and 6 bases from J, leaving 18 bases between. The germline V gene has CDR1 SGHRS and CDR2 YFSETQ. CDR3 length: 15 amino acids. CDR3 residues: CASMVGGGGDEKLFF. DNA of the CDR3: TGCGCCAGCATGGTCGGCGGCGGAGGCGATGAAAAACTGTTTTTT.

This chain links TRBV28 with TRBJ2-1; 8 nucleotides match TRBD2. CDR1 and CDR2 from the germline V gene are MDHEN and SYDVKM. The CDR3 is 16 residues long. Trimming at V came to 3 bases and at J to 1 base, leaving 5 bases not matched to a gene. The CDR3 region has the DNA TGTGCCAGCAGTTTTGGCGGGAGGAAGTCCTACAATGAGCAGTTCTTC. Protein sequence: CASSFGGRKSYNEQFF.

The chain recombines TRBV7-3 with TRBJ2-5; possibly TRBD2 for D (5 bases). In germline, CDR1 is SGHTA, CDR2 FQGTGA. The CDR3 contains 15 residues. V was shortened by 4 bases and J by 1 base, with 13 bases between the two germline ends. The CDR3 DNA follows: TGTGCCAGCAGCTCGCGGGCGGGCGTCCAAGAGACCCAGTACTTC. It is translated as CASSSRAGVQETQYF. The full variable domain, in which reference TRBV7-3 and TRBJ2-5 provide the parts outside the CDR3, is GAGVSQTPSNKVTEKGKYVELRCDPISGHTALYWYRQSLGQGPEFLIYFQGTGAADDSGLPNDRFFAVRPEGSVSTLKIQRTERGDSAVYLCASSSRAGVQETQYFGPGTRLLVL.

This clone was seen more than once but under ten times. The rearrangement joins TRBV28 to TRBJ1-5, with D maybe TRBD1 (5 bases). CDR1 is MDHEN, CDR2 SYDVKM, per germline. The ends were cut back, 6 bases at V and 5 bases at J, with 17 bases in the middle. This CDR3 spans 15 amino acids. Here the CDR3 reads CASSPLGTRDQPQHF. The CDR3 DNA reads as TGTGCCAGCAGCCCTTTGGGGACTCGAGATCAGCCCCAGCATTTT. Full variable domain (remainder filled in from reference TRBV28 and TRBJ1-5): DVKVTQSSRYLVKRTGEKVFLECVQDMDHENMFWYRQDPGLGLRLIYFSYDVKMKEKGDIPEGYSVSREKKERFSLILESASTNQTSMYLCASSPLGTRDQPQHFGDGTRLSIL.

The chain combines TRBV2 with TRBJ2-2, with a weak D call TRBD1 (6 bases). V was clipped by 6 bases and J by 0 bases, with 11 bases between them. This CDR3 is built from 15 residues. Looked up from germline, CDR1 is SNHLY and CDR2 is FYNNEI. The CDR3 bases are TGTGCCAGCAGAGCCGGGACAACGAACACCGGGGAGCTGTTTTTT. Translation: CASRAGTTNTGELFF.

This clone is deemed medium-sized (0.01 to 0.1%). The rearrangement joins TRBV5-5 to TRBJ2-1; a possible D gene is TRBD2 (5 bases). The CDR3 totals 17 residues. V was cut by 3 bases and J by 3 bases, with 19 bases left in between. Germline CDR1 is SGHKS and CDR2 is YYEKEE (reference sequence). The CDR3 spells CASSSVLTGKGYNEQFF. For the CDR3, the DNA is TGTGCCAGCAGCTCAGTCTTGACGGGGAAGGGCTACAATGAGCAGTTCTTC. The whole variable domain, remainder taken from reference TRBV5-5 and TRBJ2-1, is DAGVTQSPTHLIKTRGQQVTLRCSPISGHKSVSWYQQVLGQGPQFIFQYYEKEERGRGNFPDRFSARQFPNYSSELNVNALLLGDSALYLCASSSVLTGKGYNEQFFGPGTRLTVL.

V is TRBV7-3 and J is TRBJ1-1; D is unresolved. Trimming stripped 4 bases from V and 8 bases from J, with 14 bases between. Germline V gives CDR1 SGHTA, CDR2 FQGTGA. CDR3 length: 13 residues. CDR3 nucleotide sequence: TGTGCCAGCAGCTCGCGACCCAGTACCGAAGCTTTCTTT. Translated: CASSSRPSTEAFF.

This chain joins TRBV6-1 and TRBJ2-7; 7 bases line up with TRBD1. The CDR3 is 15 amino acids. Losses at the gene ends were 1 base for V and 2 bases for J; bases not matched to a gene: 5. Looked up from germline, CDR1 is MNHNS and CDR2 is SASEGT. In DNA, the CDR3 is TGTGCCAGCAGTGAAGGGACAGGAGGAACCTACGAGCAGTACTTC. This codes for CASSEGTGGTYEQYF.

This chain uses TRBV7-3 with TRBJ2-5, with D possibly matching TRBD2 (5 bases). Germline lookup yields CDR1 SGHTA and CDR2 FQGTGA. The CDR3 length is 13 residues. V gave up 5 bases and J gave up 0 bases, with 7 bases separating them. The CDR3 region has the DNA TGTGCCAGCAGCAGGACTTACCAAGAGACCCAGTACTTC. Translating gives CASSRTYQETQYF.

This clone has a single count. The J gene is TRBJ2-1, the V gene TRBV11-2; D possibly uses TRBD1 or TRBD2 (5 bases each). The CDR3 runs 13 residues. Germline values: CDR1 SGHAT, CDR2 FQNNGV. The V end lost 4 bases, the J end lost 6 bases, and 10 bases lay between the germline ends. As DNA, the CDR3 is TGTGCCAGCAGCTCGGGACGCCTCAATGAGCAGTTCTTC. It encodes CASSSGRLNEQFF.

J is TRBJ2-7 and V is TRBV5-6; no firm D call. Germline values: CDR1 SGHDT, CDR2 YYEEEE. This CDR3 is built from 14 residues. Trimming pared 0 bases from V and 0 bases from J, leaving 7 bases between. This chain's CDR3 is CASSLAENSYEQYF. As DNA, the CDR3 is TGTGCCAGCAGCTTGGCGGAGAACTCCTACGAGCAGTACTTC.

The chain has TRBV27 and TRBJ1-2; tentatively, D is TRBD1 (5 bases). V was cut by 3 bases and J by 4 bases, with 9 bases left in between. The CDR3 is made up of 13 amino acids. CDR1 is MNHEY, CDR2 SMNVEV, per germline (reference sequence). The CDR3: CASSFQGSYGYTF. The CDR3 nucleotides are TGTGCCAGCAGTTTTCAGGGTTCCTATGGCTACACCTTC.

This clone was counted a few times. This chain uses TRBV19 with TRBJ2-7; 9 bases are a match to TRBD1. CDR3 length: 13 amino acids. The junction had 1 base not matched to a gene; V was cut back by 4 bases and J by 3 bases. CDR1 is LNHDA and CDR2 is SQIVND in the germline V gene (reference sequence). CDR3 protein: CASSTGQGYEQYF. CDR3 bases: TGTGCCAGTAGTACGGGACAGGGCTACGAGCAGTACTTC.

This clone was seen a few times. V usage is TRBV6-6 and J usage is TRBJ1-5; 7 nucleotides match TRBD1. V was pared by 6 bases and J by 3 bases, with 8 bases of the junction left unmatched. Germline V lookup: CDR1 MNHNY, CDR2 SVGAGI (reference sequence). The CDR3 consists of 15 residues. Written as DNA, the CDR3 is TGTGCCAGCAGAACAGGGGAGAGGGCCAATCAGCCCCAGCATTTT. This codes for CASRTGERANQPQHF.

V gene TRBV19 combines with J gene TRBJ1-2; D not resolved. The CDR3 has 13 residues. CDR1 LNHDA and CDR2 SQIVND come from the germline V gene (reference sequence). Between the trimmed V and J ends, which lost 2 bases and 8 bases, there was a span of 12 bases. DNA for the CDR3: TGTGCCAGTAGTATAAATGGCCGCGAAGGCTACACCTTC. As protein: CASSINGREGYTF.

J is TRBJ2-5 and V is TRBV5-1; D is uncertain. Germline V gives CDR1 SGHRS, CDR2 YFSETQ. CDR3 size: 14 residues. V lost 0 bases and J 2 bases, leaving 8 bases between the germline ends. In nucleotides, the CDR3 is TGCGCCAGCAGCTTGGGGACGTCACAAGAGACCCAGTACTTC. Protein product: CASSLGTSQETQYF.

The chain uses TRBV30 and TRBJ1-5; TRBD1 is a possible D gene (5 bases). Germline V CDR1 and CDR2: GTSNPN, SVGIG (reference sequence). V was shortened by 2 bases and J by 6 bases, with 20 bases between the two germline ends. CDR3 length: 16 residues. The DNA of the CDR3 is TGTGCCTGGAGTTGGGGAGACAGTGGGCACAGTCAGCCCCAGCATTTT. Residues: CAWSWGDSGHSQPQHF.

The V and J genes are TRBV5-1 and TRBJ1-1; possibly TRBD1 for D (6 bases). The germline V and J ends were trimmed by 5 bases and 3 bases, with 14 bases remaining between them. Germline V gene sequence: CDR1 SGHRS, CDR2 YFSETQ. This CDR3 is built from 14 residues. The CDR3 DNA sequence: TGCGCCAGCAGTCTATCGGGGGCGGACACTGAAGCTTTCTTT. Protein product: CASSLSGADTEAFF. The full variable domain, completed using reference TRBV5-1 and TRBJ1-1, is KAGVTQTPRYLIKTRGQQVTLSCSPISGHRSVSWYQQTPGQGLQFLFEYFSETQRNKGNFPGRFSGRQFSNSRSEMNVSTLELGDSALYLCASSLSGADTEAFFGQGTRLTVV.

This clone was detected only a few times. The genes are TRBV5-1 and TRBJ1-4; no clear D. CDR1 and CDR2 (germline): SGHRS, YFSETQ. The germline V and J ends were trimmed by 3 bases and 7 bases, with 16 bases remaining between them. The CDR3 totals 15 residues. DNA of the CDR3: TGCGCCAGCAGCTATGGGATCACAGTGACTGAAAAACTGTTTTTT. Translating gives CASSYGITVTEKLFF.

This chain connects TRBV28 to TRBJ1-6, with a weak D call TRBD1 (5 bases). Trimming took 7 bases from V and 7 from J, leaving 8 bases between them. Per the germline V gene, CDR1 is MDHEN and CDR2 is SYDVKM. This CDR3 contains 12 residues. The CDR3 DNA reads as TGTGCCAGCAATTCAGGGAATTCACCCCTCCACTTT. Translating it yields CASNSGNSPLHF.

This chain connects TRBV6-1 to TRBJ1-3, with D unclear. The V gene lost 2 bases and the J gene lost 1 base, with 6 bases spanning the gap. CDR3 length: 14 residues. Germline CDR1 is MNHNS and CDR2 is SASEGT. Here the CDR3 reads CASSEPGSGNTIYF. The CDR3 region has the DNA TGTGCCAGCAGTGAACCGGGATCTGGAAACACCATATATTTT.